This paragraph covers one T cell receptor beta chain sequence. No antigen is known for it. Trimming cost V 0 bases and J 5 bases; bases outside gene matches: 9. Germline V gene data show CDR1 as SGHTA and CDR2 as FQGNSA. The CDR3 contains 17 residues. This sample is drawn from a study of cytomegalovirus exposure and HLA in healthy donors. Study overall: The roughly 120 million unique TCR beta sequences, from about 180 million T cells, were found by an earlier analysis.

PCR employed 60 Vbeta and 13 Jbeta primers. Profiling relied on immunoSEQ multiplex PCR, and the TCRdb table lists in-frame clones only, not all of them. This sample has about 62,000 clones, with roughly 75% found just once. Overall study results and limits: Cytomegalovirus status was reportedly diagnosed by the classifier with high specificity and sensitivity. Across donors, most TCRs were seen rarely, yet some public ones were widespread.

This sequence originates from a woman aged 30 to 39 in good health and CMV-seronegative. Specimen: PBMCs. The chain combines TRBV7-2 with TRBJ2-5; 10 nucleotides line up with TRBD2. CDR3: CASSLASGAGGRETQYF. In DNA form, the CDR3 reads TGTGCCAGCAGCTTAGCGTCAGGAGCGGGAGGGAGGGAGACCCAGTACTTC.